Listed below are T cell receptor beta chains from one sample, sequenced in a study of siplizumab effects on memory and regulatory T cells. Produced via immunoSEQ multiplex PCR; TCRdb's table is partial and in-frame only. The sample lists about 110,000 clones, around 90% occurring once. The sample was Tregs sorted from blood. These receptors all stem from a human donor in good health. The CDR3 runs from the conserved cysteine through the conserved F or W. A D gene is named only where the DNA matches it firmly. Clone sizes are given selectively: once, few, many, or a class where the clone is expanded.

abundance	v_gene	j_gene	d_gene	CDR3aa	CDR3nt
.	TRBV28	TRBJ1-6	.	CASSPGGAVYNSPLHF	TGTGCCAGCAGTCCTGGAGGGGCAGTATATAATTCACCCCTCCACTTT
once	TRBV18	TRBJ2-7	.	CASSPELEQYF	TGTGCCAGCTCACCCGAACTCGAGCAGTACTTC
few	TRBV7-3	TRBJ1-2	.	CASSPLEAIRYTF	TGTGCCAGCAGCCCCCTTGAAGCTATACGCTACACCTTC
.	TRBV12-5	TRBJ2-3	TRBD2	CASAPTSGSPSLYTDTQYF	TGTGCTAGTGCCCCGACTAGCGGGAGCCCCAGCCTTTACACAGATACGCAGTATTTT
.	TRBV13	TRBJ1-6	.	CASSFNRDGDSPLHF	TGTGCCAGCAGCTTCAACCGGGACGGAGATTCACCCCTCCACTTT
.	TRBV5-5	TRBJ1-1	.	CASSAAGTEAFF	TGTGCCAGCAGCGCGGCAGGGACTGAAGCTTTCTTT
.	TRBV6-1	TRBJ1-5	.	CASRRGQHNQPQHF	TGTGCCAGCAGGAGAGGACAGCACAATCAGCCCCAGCATTTT
.	TRBV5-1	TRBJ2-5	TRBD1	CASSPGQQETQYF	TGCGCCAGCAGCCCGGGACAGCAAGAGACCCAGTACTTC
.	TRBV7-7	TRBJ1-1	.	CASSRDRNTEAFF	TGTGCTAGCAGCCGGGACCGGAACACTGAAGCTTTCTTT
.	TRBV7-9	TRBJ2-3	.	CASSLAAGDTQYF	TGTGCCAGCAGCTTAGCAGCTGGAGATACGCAGTATTTT
.	TRBV5-1	TRBJ1-1	.	CASSLGGQGTEAFF	TGCGCCAGCAGCTTGGGGGGGCAAGGCACTGAAGCTTTCTTT
.	TRBV25-1	TRBJ2-7	.	CASSDLARGRTTRDEQYF	TGTGCCAGCAGTGATCTCGCCCGCGGACGGACAACAAGGGACGAGCAGTACTTC
.	TRBV6-6	TRBJ2-5	TRBD2	CASSSHLGGQETQYF	TGTGCCAGCAGTTCCCATTTGGGGGGGCAAGAGACCCAGTACTTC
once	TRBV29-1	TRBJ2-7	.	CSVVGSYEQYF	TGCAGCGTTGTGGGGTCCTACGAGCAGTACTTC
.	TRBV5-1	TRBJ1-2	.	CASSGQGRDGYTF	TGCGCCAGCAGCGGCCAAGGAAGAGATGGCTACACCTTC
.	TRBV5-1	TRBJ2-7	TRBD2	CASQAGAAYEQYF	TGCGCCAGTCAAGCGGGAGCCGCCTACGAGCAGTACTTC
.	TRBV7-9	TRBJ1-5	.	CASSLEGGPGQPQHF	TGTGCCAGCAGCTTAGAGGGGGGGCCCGGTCAGCCCCAGCATTTT